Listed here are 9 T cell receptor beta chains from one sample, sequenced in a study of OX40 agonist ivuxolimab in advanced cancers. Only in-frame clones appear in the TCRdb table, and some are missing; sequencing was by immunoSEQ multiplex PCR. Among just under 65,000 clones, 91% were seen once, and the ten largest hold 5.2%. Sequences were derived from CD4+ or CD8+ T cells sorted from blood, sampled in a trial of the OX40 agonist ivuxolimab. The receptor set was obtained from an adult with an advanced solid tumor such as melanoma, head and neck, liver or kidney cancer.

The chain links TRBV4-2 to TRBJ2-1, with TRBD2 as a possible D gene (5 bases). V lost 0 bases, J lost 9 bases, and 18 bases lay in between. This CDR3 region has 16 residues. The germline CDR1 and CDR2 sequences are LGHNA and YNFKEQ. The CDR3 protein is CASSQDLDGVGGEQFF. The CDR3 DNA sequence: TGTGCCAGCAGCCAAGATCTTGACGGGGTTGGTGGTGAGCAGTTCTTC.

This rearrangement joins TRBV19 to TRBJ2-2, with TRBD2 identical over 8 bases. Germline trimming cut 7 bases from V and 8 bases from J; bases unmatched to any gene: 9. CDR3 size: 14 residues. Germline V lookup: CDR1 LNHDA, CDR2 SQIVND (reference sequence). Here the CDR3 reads CASTPAGVGGELFF. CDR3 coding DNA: TGTGCCAGTACTCCAGCGGGAGTGGGTGGGGAGCTGTTTTTT.

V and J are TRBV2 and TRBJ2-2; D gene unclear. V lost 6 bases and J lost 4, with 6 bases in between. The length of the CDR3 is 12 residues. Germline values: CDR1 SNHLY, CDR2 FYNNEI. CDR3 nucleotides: TGTGCCAGCAGGGAGAGCACCGGGGAGCTGTTTTTT. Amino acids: CASRESTGELFF.

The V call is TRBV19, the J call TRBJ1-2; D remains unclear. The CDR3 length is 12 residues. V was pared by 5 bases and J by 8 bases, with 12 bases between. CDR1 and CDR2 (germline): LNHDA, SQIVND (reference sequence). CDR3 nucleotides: TGTGCCAGTAGTTCACGGACGGGGGGCTACACCTTC. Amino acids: CASSSRTGGYTF.

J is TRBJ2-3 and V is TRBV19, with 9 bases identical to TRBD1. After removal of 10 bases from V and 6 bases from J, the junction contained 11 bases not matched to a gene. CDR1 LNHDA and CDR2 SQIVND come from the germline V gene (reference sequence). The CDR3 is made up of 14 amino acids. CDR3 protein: CATTGTGTWDTQYF. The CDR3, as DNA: TGTGCCACCACCGGGACAGGGACGTGGGATACGCAGTATTTT.

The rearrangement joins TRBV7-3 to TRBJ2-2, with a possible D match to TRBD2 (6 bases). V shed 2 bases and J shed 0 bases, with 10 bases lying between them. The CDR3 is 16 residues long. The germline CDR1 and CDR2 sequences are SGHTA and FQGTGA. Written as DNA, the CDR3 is TGTGCCAGCAGCTTACTGGGGGAGGCGAACACCGGGGAGCTGTTTTTT. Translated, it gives CASSLLGEANTGELFF.

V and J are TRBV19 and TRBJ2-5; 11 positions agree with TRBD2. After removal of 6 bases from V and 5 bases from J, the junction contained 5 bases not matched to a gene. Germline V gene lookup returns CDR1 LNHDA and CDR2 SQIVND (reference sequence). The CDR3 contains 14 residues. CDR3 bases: TGTGCCAGTAGAGCGGTAGCGGGAGGGGAGACCCAGTACTTC. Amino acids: CASRAVAGGETQYF.

The CDR3 DNA reads TGTGCCAGTAGTTCCCGAGGGACGAGCGGGAGGGCCTGGGAGTTCTTC. Translating it yields CASSSRGTSGRAWEFF. This chain uses TRBV19 with TRBJ2-1, with 10 bases that match TRBD2. The J segment lost 14 bases and the V segment lost 5 bases, leaving 18 bases of the junction unmatched. CDR1 LNHDA and CDR2 SQIVND come from the germline V gene (reference sequence). The CDR3 has 16 residues.

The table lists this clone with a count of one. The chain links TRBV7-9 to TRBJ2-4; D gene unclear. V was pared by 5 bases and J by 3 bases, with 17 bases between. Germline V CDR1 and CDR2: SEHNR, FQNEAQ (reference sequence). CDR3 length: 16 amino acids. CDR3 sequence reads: CASSPPGVGNKNIQYF. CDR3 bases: TGTGCCAGCAGCCCTCCTGGGGTTGGAAACAAAAACATTCAGTACTTC.